This T cell receptor (beta chain) was recorded in a study of regulatory T cells in long-lasting Graves disease. About the study: Positivity for TSH receptor antibodies plus over 5 years of antithyroid drugs meant persistent Graves' disease.

Time point meaning: persistent/refractory GD, antithyroid drugs over 5 years with positive TRAb. RNA extracted from PBMCs served as the sequencing template. Roughly 8.3 milliliters of peripheral blood were taken and placed in EDTA tubes. The TCR beta library used iRepertoire HTBI primers with Arm-PCR amplification of CDR3. TCRdb called the multiplex PCR reads again in MiXCR, with one record for every CDR3 protein. Seen here are 310,000 or so distinct CDR3 sequences, 22% observed once, and the top ten hold more than 55%. This clonotype was detected ten times or more. The CDR3 loop spans 15 amino acids. With 5 bases clipped from V and 5 bases from J, the junction kept 7 bases outside the gene matches. The germline gives CDR1 SGHVS, CDR2 FQNEAQ.

This TCR came from a female donor with Graves disease. The chain recombines TRBV7-8 with TRBJ2-5; 11 nucleotides agree with TRBD1. Sequences were derived from peripheral blood mononuclear cells (PBMCs), sampled when the disease was refractory, from a patient treated with antithyroid drugs. CDR3 sequence: CASSGGRTGGETQYF. The DNA for the CDR3 is TGTGCCAGCAGCGGGGGACGGACAGGGGGCGAGACCCAGTACTTC.